This entry lists 14 T cell receptor beta chains sequenced from one sample in a study of blood T cell repertoires in COVID-19. Using immunoSEQ multiplex PCR, the repertoire was profiled, and TCRdb retains in-frame clones only, with some absent. This sample has approximately 46,000 clones; roughly 84% occur once, and the top ten carry roughly 4.4%. Input material: peripheral blood. All receptors come from a woman in her seventies with acute or convalescent COVID-19.

This rearrangement joins TRBV15 to TRBJ1-2; 7 nucleotides agree with TRBD1. Germline CDR1 is LNHNV and CDR2 is YYDKDF (reference sequence). The CDR3 covers 14 residues. The trim removed 3 bases at V and 4 bases at J, leaving 5 bases unmatched. CDR3 region: CATSRDRRSYGYTF. The CDR3 DNA reads TGTGCCACCAGCAGGGACAGGCGGAGCTATGGCTACACCTTC.

The gene calls are TRBV11-2 and TRBJ1-5; TRBD1 agrees at 7 bases. This CDR3 spans 14 amino acids. Per germline, CDR1 SGHAT and CDR2 FQNNGV. With 5 bases clipped from V and 7 bases from J, the junction kept 8 bases outside the gene matches. The CDR3 sequence: CASSPDRAEQPQHF. CDR3 nucleotides: TGTGCCAGCAGCCCAGACAGGGCGGAACAGCCCCAGCATTTT. Supplemented by reference TRBV11-2 and TRBJ1-5, the full variable domain reads EAGVAQSPRYKIIEKRQSVAFWCNPISGHATLYWYQQILGQGPKLLIQFQNNGVVDDSQLPKDRFSAERLKGVDSTLKIQPAKLEDSAVYLCASSPDRAEQPQHFGDGTRLSIL.

The gene calls are TRBV6-5 and TRBJ1-2; D is uncertain. V lost 5 bases to trimming and J lost 6 bases, with 16 bases between them. There are 14 residues in the CDR3. Germline-derived CDR1 and CDR2 are MNHEY and SVGAGI. As DNA, the CDR3 is TGTGCCAGCAGTATGACGTGGGGAGTGGATGGCTACACCTTC. Amino acid sequence: CASSMTWGVDGYTF.

This clone was picked up one time. The chain links TRBV7-3 to TRBJ2-2; a possible D gene is TRBD2 (6 bases). The CDR3 runs 14 residues. Trimming took off 8 bases at V and 6 bases at J, with 16 bases between the two ends. The germline V gene has CDR1 SGHTA and CDR2 FQGTGA. CDR3 DNA sequence: TGTGCCAGCGGAGAAGCGAGCGGGTCCGGGGAGCTGTTTTTT. Protein: CASGEASGSGELFF.

The V call is TRBV6-5, the J call TRBJ2-3; 11 positions agree with TRBD2. The trim removed 4 bases at V and 4 bases at J, leaving 4 bases unmatched. Germline-derived CDR1 and CDR2 are MNHEY and SVGAGI. The CDR3 loop spans 15 amino acids. The chain's CDR3 is CASSSLAGVPDTQYF. In DNA, the CDR3 is TGTGCCAGCAGTTCACTAGCGGGAGTACCAGATACGCAGTATTTT.

The rearrangement joins TRBV30 to TRBJ2-5, with D unclear. The germline CDR1 and CDR2 sequences are GTSNPN and SVGIG (reference sequence). V dropped 1 base and J dropped 2 bases, with 5 bases sitting between them. CDR3 size: 12 residues. The CDR3 protein is CAWSERQETQYF. The CDR3 DNA reads TGTGCCTGGAGTGAGAGGCAAGAGACCCAGTACTTC.

The chain combines TRBV30 with TRBJ2-3; the D is unclear. The CDR3 runs to 14 residues. V shed 3 bases and J shed 4 bases, with 14 bases lying between them. CDR1 GTSNPN and CDR2 SVGIG come from the germline V gene (reference sequence). The CDR3 loop reads CAWRTPSGSDTQYF. The CDR3 region has the DNA TGTGCCTGGAGGACCCCGTCAGGATCAGATACGCAGTATTTT.

The chain uses TRBV27 and TRBJ2-1, with TRBD2 matching 9 bases. The CDR3 sequence is 17 residues long. V was clipped by 3 bases and J by 5 bases; unmatched bases: 11. Germline V CDR1 and CDR2: MNHEY, SMNVEV (reference sequence). The DNA of the CDR3 is TGTGCCAGCAGTTTGCGTTCCGGGACTAGCTCAAACAATGAGCAGTTCTTC. Translated, it gives CASSLRSGTSSNNEQFF.

V usage is TRBV5-1 and J usage is TRBJ2-3; 7 bases fit TRBD2. The length of the CDR3 is 14 residues. V shed 3 bases, J shed 1 base, and the junction held 2 bases outside the gene matches. Germline lookup yields CDR1 SGHRS and CDR2 YFSETQ. The CDR3 here is CASSWAGGTDTQYF. The CDR3 DNA follows: TGCGCCAGCAGCTGGGCGGGAGGCACAGATACGCAGTATTTT.

The chain joins TRBV7-9 to TRBJ2-3, with 9 nucleotides matching TRBD1. Looked up from germline, CDR1 is SEHNR and CDR2 is FQNEAQ (reference sequence). This CDR3 comprises 16 residues. V lost 5 bases to trimming and J lost 6 bases; unmatched junction nucleotides: 12. The CDR3 bases are TGTGCCAGCAGCCTAATGACAGGGGGAATATCGGATACGCAGTATTTT. Its protein product is CASSLMTGGISDTQYF.

This chain joins TRBV21-1 and TRBJ2-7; the DNA was not compared with TRBD1, the D call given in the table. TRBV21-1 is tagged as a pseudogene. The CDR3 spans 12 residues. The CDR3 coding sequence is TGTGCCAGCAGCAAAGTCCAGTACGAGCAGTACTTC. Protein sequence: CASSKVQYEQYF.

This chain links TRBV28 with TRBJ2-3; 14 positions agree with TRBD2. Germline assignment: CDR1 MDHEN and CDR2 SYDVKM. The CDR3 contains 16 residues. V shed 4 bases, J shed 0 bases, and the junction held 0 bases outside the gene matches. The CDR3 here is CASSWTSGRSTDTQYF. Here the CDR3 DNA reads TGTGCCAGCAGTTGGACTAGCGGGAGGAGCACAGATACGCAGTATTTT.

This sequence joins TRBV27 and TRBJ2-1; TRBD1 aligns across 7 bases. The V segment lost 8 bases and the J segment 4 bases; nucleotides outside the gene matches: 11. The germline V gene has CDR1 MNHEY and CDR2 SMNVEV (reference sequence). This CDR3 is 15 amino acids long. CDR3 amino acids: CASSRDRAHYNEQFF. The CDR3 DNA sequence: TGTGCCAGCTCCCGTGACAGGGCACATTACAATGAGCAGTTCTTC.

This clone was seen a single time. V and J are TRBV7-2 and TRBJ2-7; TRBD2 matches at 15 bases. Trimming at V came to 4 bases and at J to 7 bases, leaving 5 bases not matched to a gene. CDR1 and CDR2 from the germline V gene are SGHTA and FQGNSA. The length of the CDR3 is 15 residues. CDR3 DNA sequence: TGTGCCAGCAGCTCCGGGACTAGCGGGAGGTCAGAGCAGTACTTC. This translates into CASSSGTSGRSEQYF.